Listed below are T cell receptor beta chains from one sample, sequenced in a study of T cells in Graves' hyperthyroidism and ophthalmopathy. TCRdb re-derived calls from the multiplex PCR reads in MiXCR, one entry per CDR3 protein. The sample records some 460,000 distinct CDR3 sequences, roughly 14% being singletons. Sample: blood. The receptors derive from a woman aged 18-29 years with Graves' hyperthyroidism. The CDR3 runs from the conserved cysteine through the conserved F or W. A D gene is named only where the DNA matches it firmly. Only part of the rows carry a size: once, few, many, or a class if the clone is expanded.

d_gene | j_gene | abundance | v_gene | CDR3aa | CDR3nt
. | TRBJ2-5 | few | TRBV20-1 | CSPRLQETQYF | TGCAGTCCACGACTCCAGGAGACCCAGTACTTC
TRBD2 | TRBJ2-1 | . | TRBV6-6 | CASSYRLAGDNEQFF | TGTGCCAGCAGTTACCGCCTAGCGGGAGACAATGAGCAGTTCTTC
TRBD1 | TRBJ2-4 | . | TRBV4-2 | CASSRNSGGGPDIQYF | TGTGCCAGCAGCCGAAATTCAGGGGGCGGGCCAGACATTCAGTACTTC
TRBD2 | TRBJ2-5 | many | TRBV6-1 | CASRETSGRLQETQYF | TGTGCCAGCAGGGAAACTAGCGGGAGGCTCCAAGAGACCCAGTACTTC
. | TRBJ2-6 | few | TRBV7-9 | CASTSGRTVTSGANVLTF | TGTGCCAGCACCTCGGGGAGGACAGTAACATCTGGGGCCAACGTCCTGACTTTC
TRBD1 | TRBJ1-6 | many | TRBV28 | CASKDSGQGLNSPLHF | TGTGCCAGCAAGGACTCGGGACAGGGATTAAATTCACCCCTCCACTTT
TRBD1 | TRBJ2-2 | once | TRBV7-2 | CASSPRDRRTGELFF | TGTGCCAGCAGCCCCCGGGACAGGAGGACCGGGGAGCTGTTTTTT
TRBD2 | TRBJ2-7 | many | TRBV20-1 | CSASFASGLPYEQYF | TGCAGTGCTTCCTTCGCTAGCGGCCTGCCCTACGAGCAGTACTTC
. | TRBJ2-1 | few | TRBV9 | CASSPPQSVSYNEQFF | TGTGCCAGCAGCCCGCCCCAGAGCGTCTCCTACAATGAGCAGTTCTTC
. | TRBJ2-1 | few | TRBV30 | CAWSELGGYNEQFF | TGTGCCTGGAGCGAACTGGGCGGCTACAATGAGCAGTTCTTC
TRBD2 | TRBJ2-5 | many | TRBV12-3/TRBV12-4 | CASSFEAGGPQETQYF | TGTGCCAGCAGTTTTGAGGCGGGGGGGCCCCAAGAGACCCAGTACTTC
. | TRBJ1-5 | many | TRBV6-5 | CASSYSRPVNQPQHF | TGTGCCAGCAGTTACTCGCGGCCAGTTAATCAGCCCCAGCATTTT
. | TRBJ2-6 | . | TRBV5-1 | CASSLPRGSGANVLTF | TGCGCCAGCAGCTTACCCAGGGGCTCTGGGGCCAACGTCCTGACTTTC
TRBD2 | TRBJ2-3 | many | TRBV29-1 | CSVVASGRSYTDTQYF | TGCAGCGTTGTAGCTAGCGGGAGGTCTTACACAGATACGCAGTATTTT
TRBD1 | TRBJ2-2 | many | TRBV20-1 | CSARGNRGDTGELFF | TGCAGTGCTAGAGGGAACAGGGGTGACACCGGGGAGCTGTTTTTT
. | TRBJ1-4 | . | TRBV27 | CASSFDGGPGDLEKLFF | TGTGCCAGCAGTTTTGACGGGGGGCCAGGGGATTTGGAAAAACTGTTTTTT
. | TRBJ2-7 | many | TRBV11-2 | CASSLGGLGSYEQYF | TGTGCCAGCAGCTTAGGAGGGCTCGGCTCCTACGAGCAGTACTTC
. | TRBJ1-4 | few | TRBV15 | CATSRDLAGAGEKLFF | TGTGCCACCAGCAGAGATCTGGCAGGGGCCGGTGAAAAACTGTTTTTT
. | TRBJ2-2 | few | TRBV4-1 | CASSIGRDANTGELFF | TGCGCCAGCAGCATCGGACGGGACGCGAACACCGGGGAGCTGTTTTTT
TRBD1 | TRBJ2-3 | many | TRBV2 | CASSVQGAADTQYF | TGTGCCAGCAGTGTACAGGGGGCTGCAGATACGCAGTATTTT
. | TRBJ2-4 | few | TRBV6-1 | CASSEARGNIQYF | TGTGCCAGCAGTGAAGCGAGGGGGAACATTCAGTACTTC
. | TRBJ2-4 | few | TRBV6-5 | CASSYSIYGGLAKNIQYF | TGTGCCAGCAGTTACTCGATCTACGGCGGCCTCGCCAAAAACATTCAGTACTTC
. | TRBJ2-3 | many | TRBV20-1 | CSARDGGGTADTQYF | TGCAGTGCTAGAGATGGGGGGGGCACGGCAGATACGCAGTATTTT
TRBD2 | TRBJ2-7 | many | TRBV10-3 | CAISGGGRALNEQYF | TGTGCCATCAGTGGGGGCGGGAGGGCCCTGAACGAGCAGTACTTC
. | TRBJ2-7 | many | TRBV11-2 | CASSIGLQGEQYF | TGTGCCAGCAGCATTGGACTACAGGGCGAGCAGTACTTC
. | TRBJ2-3 | . | TRBV11-2 | CASRDAGTDTQYF | TGTGCCAGCCGGGACGCGGGGACAGATACGCAGTATTTT
TRBD1 | TRBJ1-1 | many | TRBV27 | CASSLSPPDRRGNEAFF | TGTGCCAGCAGTTTATCGCCCCCGGACAGGAGGGGCAATGAAGCTTTCTTT
. | TRBJ1-2 | few | TRBV6-1 | CASSPRQASNYGYTF | TGTGCCAGCAGTCCCCGACAGGCTTCTAACTATGGCTACACCTTC